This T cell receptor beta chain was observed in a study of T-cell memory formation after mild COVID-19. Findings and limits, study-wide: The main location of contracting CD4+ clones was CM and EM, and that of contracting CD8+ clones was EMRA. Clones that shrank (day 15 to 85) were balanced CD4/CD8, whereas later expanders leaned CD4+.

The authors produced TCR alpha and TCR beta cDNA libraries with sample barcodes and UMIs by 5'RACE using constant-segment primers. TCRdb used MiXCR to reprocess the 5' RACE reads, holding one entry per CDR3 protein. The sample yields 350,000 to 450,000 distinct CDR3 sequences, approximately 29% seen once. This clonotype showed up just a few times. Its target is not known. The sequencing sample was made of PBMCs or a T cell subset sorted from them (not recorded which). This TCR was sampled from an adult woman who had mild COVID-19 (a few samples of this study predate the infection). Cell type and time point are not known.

The CDR3 region is CASSSAGRTNEKLFF. The CDR3, as DNA: TGTGCCAGCAGCTCCGCCGGGAGAACTAATGAAAAACTGTTTTTT. The chain carries TRBV11-2 and TRBJ1-4; D unclear. The length of the CDR3 is 15 residues. V dropped 4 bases and J dropped 1 base, with 10 bases sitting between them. Germline lookup yields CDR1 SGHAT and CDR2 FQNNGV.